One and the same sample provided the 16 T cell receptor beta chains below, sequenced in a study of breast tumors, draining lymph nodes, adjacent tissues. MiXCR was run by TCRdb on the multiplex PCR reads, yielding one entry per CDR3 protein. The sample lists more than 50,000 distinct CDR3 sequences, 40% to 45% occurring once. Source material: breast tumor tissue. These receptor sequences come from a female donor with breast cancer. Some clones in this sample may be carry-over from other donors' samples.

V usage is TRBV7-9 and J usage is TRBJ2-5; D not resolved. CDR1 is SEHNR, CDR2 FQNEAQ, per germline (reference sequence). V lost 1 base, J lost 9 bases, and 12 bases lay in between. The CDR3 sequence is 13 residues long. CDR3 nucleotide sequence: TGTGCCAGCAGCTTAGACGGCAATCAGCCCCAGTACTTC. Translating it yields CASSLDGNQPQYF. Complete variable domain (other parts from reference TRBV7-9 and TRBJ2-5): DTGVSQNPRHKITKRGQNVTFRCDPISEHNRLYWYRQTLGQGPEFLTYFQNEAQLEKSRLLSDRFSAERPKGSFSTLEIQRTEQGDSAMYLCASSLDGNQPQYFGPGTRLLVL.

This clonotype was counted at least ten times. The V and J genes are TRBV7-9 and TRBJ2-1; the match to TRBD1 covers 9 bases. Germline CDR1 and CDR2: SEHNR and FQNEAQ (reference sequence). The CDR3 extends over 18 amino acids. The V gene end was trimmed by 5 bases and the J gene end by 0 bases; junction bases not matched to a gene: 11. Here the CDR3 reads CASSPMRDRASSYNEQFF. The CDR3 nucleotides read TGTGCCAGCAGCCCAATGCGGGACAGGGCTAGCTCCTACAATGAGCAGTTCTTC.

The chain links TRBV5-1 to TRBJ2-7; maybe TRBD1 (6 bases). There are 13 residues in the CDR3. Germline CDR1 SGHRS, CDR2 YFSETQ. Trimming pared 3 bases from V and 4 bases from J, leaving 11 bases between. The DNA for the CDR3 is TGCGCCAGCAGCTGGGACAAAACTTACGAGCAGTACTTC. Translated, it gives CASSWDKTYEQYF.

This clonotype was found many times. The chain couples TRBV5-8 to TRBJ2-1; D unresolved. The V gene's germline CDR1 is SGHTS and CDR2 YDEGEE. V gave up 1 base and J gave up 3 bases, with 11 bases separating them. This CDR3 spans 15 amino acids. The CDR3 bases are TGTGCCAGCAGCTTGCCCTGGGATGTCTACAATGAGCAGTTCTTC. Its protein product is CASSLPWDVYNEQFF. The variable domain in full, with the rest retrieved from reference TRBV5-8 and TRBJ2-1, is EAGVTQSPTHLIKTRGQQATLRCSPISGHTSVYWYQQALGLGLQFLLWYDEGEERNRGNFPPRFSGRQFPNYSSELNVNALELEDSALYLCASSLPWDVYNEQFFGPGTRLTVL.

This clonotype was counted many times. The gene calls are TRBV7-8 and TRBJ1-1; possible D gene TRBD1, 6 bases. V lost 1 base and J lost 0, with 9 bases in between. Germline V lookup: CDR1 SGHVS, CDR2 FQNEAQ. The length of the CDR3 is 15 residues. The CDR3 sequence is CASSLVGGLNTEAFF. The CDR3 region has the DNA TGTGCCAGCAGCTTAGTTGGGGGGCTGAACACTGAAGCTTTCTTT. Together with reference TRBV7-8 and TRBJ1-1, the CDR3 gives the full variable domain: GAGVSQSPRYKVAKRGQDVALRCDPISGHVSLFWYQQALGQGPEFLTYFQNEAQLDKSGLPSDRFFAERPEGSVSTLKIQRTQQEDSAVYLCASSLVGGLNTEAFFGQGTRLTVV.

In this sample, this clonotype turned up many times. The chain combines TRBV7-8 with TRBJ2-5; D might be TRBD1 (5 bases). Germline-derived CDR1 and CDR2 are SGHVS and FQNEAQ. The CDR3 is 14 residues long. The V end was cut by 5 bases, the J end by 5 bases, with 15 bases between. CDR3 residues: CASSPRRVQETQYF. The CDR3 DNA is TGTGCCAGCAGCCCACGCAGGGTCCAGGAGACCCAGTACTTC.

This clonotype was seen once. This may be a read error: a much more frequent sequence differs by one nucleotide. The CDR3 protein is CGAWRGETQSF. The CDR3 DNA follows: TGCGGTGCTTGGAGGGGAGAGACTCAGTCCTTC. The chain has TRBV20-1 and TRBJ2-5; a possible D gene is TRBD2 (6 bases). Germline V lookup: CDR1 DFQATT, CDR2 SNEGSKA (reference sequence). The CDR3 extends over 11 amino acids.

Notes on this clonotype: The missing conserved phenylalanine or tryptophan at the end of this CDR3 makes a read error likely. This chain joins TRBV7-2 and TRBJ2-2; D gene uncertain. Trimming took off 6 bases at V and 7 bases at J, with 6 bases between the two ends. Germline V CDR1 and CDR2: SGHTA, FQGNSA. The CDR3 contains 11 residues. The CDR3 sequence: CASRRSGELFS. CDR3 coding DNA: TGTGCCAGCAGACGTAGCGGGGAGCTGTTTTCT.

This rearrangement joins TRBV9 to TRBJ1-4; TRBD1 aligns across 7 bases. Trimming cost V 2 bases and J 2 bases; bases outside gene matches: 3. Germline CDR1 SGDLS, CDR2 YYNGEE. The length of the CDR3 is 15 residues. CDR3 sequence (DNA): TGTGCCAGCAGCGTCCAACAGGGGACTAATGAAAAACTGTTTTTT. This translates into CASSVQQGTNEKLFF.

This clonotype was counted a single time. As the CDR3 is not closed by the conserved phenylalanine or tryptophan, this likely results from a read error. The chain combines TRBV19 with TRBJ1-2; D remains unclear. Germline lookup yields CDR1 LNHDA and CDR2 SQIVND (reference sequence). The CDR3 covers 16 residues. In nucleotides, the CDR3 is TGTGCCAGTAGTATTCAGTGGGCAGCAGCTAACTATGACTACACCTCC. It yields the protein CASSIQWAAANYDYTS.

By share, this clonotype ranks as medium-sized (0.01 to 0.1%). The rearrangement links TRBV4-1 to TRBJ1-5; D not resolved. V lost 3 bases, J lost 5 bases, and 17 bases lay in between. The CDR3 runs to 16 residues. The germline CDR1 and CDR2 sequences are MGHRA and YSYEKL. This CDR3 reads CASSHTGSLEHQPQHF. The CDR3 DNA sequence: TGCGCCAGCAGCCACACGGGTTCCCTGGAACATCAGCCCCAGCATTTT.

This clonotype was seen many times. V is TRBV12-3 or TRBV12-4 and J is TRBJ2-1, with a tentative D call TRBD2 (6 bases). This CDR3 comprises 16 residues. Deletions cut 1 base from V and 0 bases from J, with 10 bases between. The CDR3 region is CASSLEDGSSYNEQFF. The CDR3, as DNA: TGTGCCAGCAGTTTAGAGGACGGGAGCTCCTACAATGAGCAGTTCTTC.

The sample holds many counts of this clonotype. CDR3 region: CASKLSGSAYEQYF. In DNA, the CDR3 is TGTGCCAGCAAACTTAGCGGGAGTGCCTACGAGCAGTACTTC. This chain uses TRBV6-5 with TRBJ2-7, with 9 positions matching TRBD2. The J segment lost 2 bases and the V segment lost 7 bases, leaving 6 bases of the junction unmatched. In germline, CDR1 is MNHEY, CDR2 SVGAGI. The CDR3 runs 14 residues.

This clonotype showed up many times. The rearrangement joins TRBV6-1 to TRBJ2-7, with no clear D. Trimming removed 5 bases at V and 2 bases at J, with 13 bases between. The germline V gene has CDR1 MNHNS and CDR2 SASEGT. The CDR3 extends over 14 amino acids. The CDR3 protein is CASSPSQPAYEQYF. CDR3 in DNA: TGTGCCAGCAGTCCCTCTCAGCCAGCCTACGAGCAGTACTTC.

Of note for this clonotype: A much larger clone is a single base away; this may be a read error. The chain links TRBV6-1 to TRBJ1-2; D remains ambiguous. This CDR3 region has 14 residues. Germline assignment: CDR1 MNHNS and CDR2 SASEGT. The CDR3 reads CASSQAPQYYGYTF. In DNA, the CDR3 is TGTGCCAGCAGTCAAGCCCCCCAATACTATGGCTACACCTTC.

CDR3 DNA sequence: TGTGCCATCAACGACAGGGTCATGACCACCGGGGAGCTGTTTTTT. Its protein product is CAINDRVMTTGELFF. This chain links TRBV10-3 with TRBJ2-2; 7 bases fit TRBD1. The V gene's germline CDR1 is ENHRY and CDR2 SYGVKD. This CDR3 spans 15 amino acids. The J segment lost 4 bases and the V segment lost 7 bases, leaving 9 bases of the junction unmatched.